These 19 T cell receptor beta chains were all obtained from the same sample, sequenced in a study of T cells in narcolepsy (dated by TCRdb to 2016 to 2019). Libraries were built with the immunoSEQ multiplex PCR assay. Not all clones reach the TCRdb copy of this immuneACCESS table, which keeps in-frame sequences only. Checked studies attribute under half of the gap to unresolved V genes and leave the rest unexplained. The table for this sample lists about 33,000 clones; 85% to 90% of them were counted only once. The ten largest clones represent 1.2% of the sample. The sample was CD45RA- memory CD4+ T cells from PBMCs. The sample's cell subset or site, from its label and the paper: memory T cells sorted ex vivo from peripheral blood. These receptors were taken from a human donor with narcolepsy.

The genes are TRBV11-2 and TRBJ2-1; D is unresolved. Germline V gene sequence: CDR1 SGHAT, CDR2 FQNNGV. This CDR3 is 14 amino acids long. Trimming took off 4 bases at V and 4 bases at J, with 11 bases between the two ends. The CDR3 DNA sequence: TGTGCCAGCAGCTCCGAAGGGCGGTACAATGAGCAGTTCTTC. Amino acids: CASSSEGRYNEQFF. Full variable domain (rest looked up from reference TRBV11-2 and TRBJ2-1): EAGVAQSPRYKIIEKRQSVAFWCNPISGHATLYWYQQILGQGPKLLIQFQNNGVVDDSQLPKDRFSAERLKGVDSTLKIQPAKLEDSAVYLCASSSEGRYNEQFFGPGTRLTVL.

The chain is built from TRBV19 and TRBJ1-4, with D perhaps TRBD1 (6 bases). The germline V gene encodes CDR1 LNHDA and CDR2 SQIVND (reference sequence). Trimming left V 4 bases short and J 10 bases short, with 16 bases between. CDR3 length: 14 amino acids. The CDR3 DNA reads TGTGCCAGTAGTAGGGGACATGGCGAAGGAAAACTGTTTTTT. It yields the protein CASSRGHGEGKLFF.

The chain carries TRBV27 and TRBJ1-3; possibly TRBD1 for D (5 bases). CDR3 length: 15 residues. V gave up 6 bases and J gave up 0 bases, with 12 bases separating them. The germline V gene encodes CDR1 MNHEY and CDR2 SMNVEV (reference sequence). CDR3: CASRPGGDSGNTIYF. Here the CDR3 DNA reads TGTGCCAGCAGGCCGGGAGGGGACTCTGGAAACACCATATATTTT.

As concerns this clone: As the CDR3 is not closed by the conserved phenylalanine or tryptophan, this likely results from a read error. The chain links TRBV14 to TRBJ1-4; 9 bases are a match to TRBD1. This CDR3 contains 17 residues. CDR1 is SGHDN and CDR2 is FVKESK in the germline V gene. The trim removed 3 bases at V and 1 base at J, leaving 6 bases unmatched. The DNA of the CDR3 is TGTGCCAGCAGCCACCGGACAGGGGCACTAACTAATGAAAAACTGTTTCTT. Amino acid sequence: CASSHRTGALTNEKLFL.

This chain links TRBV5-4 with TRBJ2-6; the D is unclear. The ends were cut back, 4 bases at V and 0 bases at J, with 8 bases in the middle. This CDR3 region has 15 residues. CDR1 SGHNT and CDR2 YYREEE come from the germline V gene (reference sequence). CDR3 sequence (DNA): TGTGCCAGCAGCGCAAGGGTCTCTGGGGCCAACGTCCTGACTTTC. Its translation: CASSARVSGANVLTF. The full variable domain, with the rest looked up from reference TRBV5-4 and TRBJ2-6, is ETGVTQSPTHLIKTRGQQVTLRCSSQSGHNTVSWYQQALGQGPQFIFQYYREEENGRGNFPPRFSGLQFPNYSSELNVNALELDDSALYLCASSARVSGANVLTFGAGSRLTVL.

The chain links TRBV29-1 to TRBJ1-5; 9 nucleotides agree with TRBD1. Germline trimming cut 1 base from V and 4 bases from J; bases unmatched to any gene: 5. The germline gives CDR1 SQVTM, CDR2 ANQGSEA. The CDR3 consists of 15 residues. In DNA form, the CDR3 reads TGCAGCGTTGAAGTGGGGACAGGGCCTAATCAGCCCCAGCATTTT. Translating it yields CSVEVGTGPNQPQHF.

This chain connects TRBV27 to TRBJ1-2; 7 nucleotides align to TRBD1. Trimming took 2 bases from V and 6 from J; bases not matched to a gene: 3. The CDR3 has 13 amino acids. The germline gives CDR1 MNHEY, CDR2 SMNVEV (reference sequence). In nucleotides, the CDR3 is TGTGCCAGCAGTTTAACAAGGGGGCATGGCTACACCTTC. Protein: CASSLTRGHGYTF.

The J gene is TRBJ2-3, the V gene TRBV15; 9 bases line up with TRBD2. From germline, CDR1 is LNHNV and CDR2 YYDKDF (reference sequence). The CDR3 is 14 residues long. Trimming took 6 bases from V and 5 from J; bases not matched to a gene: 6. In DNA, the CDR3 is TGTGCCACCAGGCTAGCGGGAAATCAAGATACGCAGTATTTT. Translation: CATRLAGNQDTQYF. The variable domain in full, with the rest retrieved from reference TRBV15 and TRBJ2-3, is DAMVIQNPRYQVTQFGKPVTLSCSQTLNHNVMYWYQQKSSQAPKLLFHYYDKDFNNEADTPDNFQSRRPNTSFCFLDIRSPGLGDTAMYLCATRLAGNQDTQYFGPGTRLTVL.

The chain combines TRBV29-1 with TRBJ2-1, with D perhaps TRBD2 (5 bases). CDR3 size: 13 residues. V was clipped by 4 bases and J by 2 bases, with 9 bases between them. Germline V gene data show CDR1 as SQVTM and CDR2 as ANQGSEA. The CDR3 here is CSVGGRPYNEQFF. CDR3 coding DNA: TGCAGCGTTGGAGGGAGACCCTACAATGAGCAGTTCTTC.

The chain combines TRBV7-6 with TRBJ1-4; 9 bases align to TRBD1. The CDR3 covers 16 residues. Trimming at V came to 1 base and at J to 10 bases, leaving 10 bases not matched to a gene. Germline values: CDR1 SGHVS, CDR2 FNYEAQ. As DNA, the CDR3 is TGTGCCAGCAGCTTAGTCCCGGGACAGGGTGAGCCAAAACTGTTTTTT. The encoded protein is CASSLVPGQGEPKLFF.

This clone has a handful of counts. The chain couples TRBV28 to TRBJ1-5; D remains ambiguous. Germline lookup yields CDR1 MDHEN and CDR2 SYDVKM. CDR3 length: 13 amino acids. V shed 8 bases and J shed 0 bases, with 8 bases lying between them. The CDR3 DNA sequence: TGTGCCAGCGAAAAGTCTAGCAATCAGCCCCAGCATTTT. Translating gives CASEKSSNQPQHF.

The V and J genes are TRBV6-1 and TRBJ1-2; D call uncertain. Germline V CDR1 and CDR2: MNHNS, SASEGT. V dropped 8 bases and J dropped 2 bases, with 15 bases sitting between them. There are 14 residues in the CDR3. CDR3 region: CASRTSLGNYGYTF. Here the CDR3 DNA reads TGTGCCAGCCGAACTTCCCTCGGAAACTATGGCTACACCTTC.

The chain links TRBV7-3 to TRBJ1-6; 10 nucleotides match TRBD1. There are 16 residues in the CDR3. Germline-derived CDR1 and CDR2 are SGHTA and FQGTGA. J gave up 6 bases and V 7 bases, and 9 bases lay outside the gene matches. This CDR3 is CASIIDRGPGNSPLHF. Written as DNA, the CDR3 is TGTGCCAGCATCATAGACAGGGGGCCAGGTAATTCACCCCTCCACTTT.

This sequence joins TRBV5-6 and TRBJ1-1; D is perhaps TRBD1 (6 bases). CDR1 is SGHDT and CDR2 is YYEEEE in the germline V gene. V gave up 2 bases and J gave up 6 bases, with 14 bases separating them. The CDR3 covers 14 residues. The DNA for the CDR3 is TGTGCCAGCAGCTTTAGGGGGGCGGGCGCTGAAGCTTTCTTT. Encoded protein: CASSFRGAGAEAFF.

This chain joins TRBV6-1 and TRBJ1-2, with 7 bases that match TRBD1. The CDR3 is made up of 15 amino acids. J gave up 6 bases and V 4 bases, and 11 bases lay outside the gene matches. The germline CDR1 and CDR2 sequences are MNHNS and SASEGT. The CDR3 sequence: CASSASTGVYDGYTF. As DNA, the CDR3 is TGTGCCAGCAGTGCATCTACAGGGGTTTACGATGGCTACACCTTC.

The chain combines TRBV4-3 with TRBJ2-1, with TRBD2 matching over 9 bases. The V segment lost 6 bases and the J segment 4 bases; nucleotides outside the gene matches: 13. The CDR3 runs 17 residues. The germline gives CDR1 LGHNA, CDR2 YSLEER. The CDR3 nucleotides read TGCGCCAGCAGTCTTGACTCAGCGGGGGGACCATACAATGAGCAGTTCTTC. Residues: CASSLDSAGGPYNEQFF.

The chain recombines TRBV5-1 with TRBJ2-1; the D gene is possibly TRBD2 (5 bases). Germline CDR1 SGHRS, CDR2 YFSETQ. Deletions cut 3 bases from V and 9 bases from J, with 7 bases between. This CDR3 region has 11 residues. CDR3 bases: TGCGCCAGCAGCTCCGAGGGTGAGCAGTTCTTC. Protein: CASSSEGEQFF.

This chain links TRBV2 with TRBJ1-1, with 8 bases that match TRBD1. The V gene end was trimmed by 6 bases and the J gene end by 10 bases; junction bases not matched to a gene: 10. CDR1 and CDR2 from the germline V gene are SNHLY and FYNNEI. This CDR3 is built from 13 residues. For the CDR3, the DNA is TGTGCCAGCAGCGCCGGGACAGGTCTCGGAGCTTTCTTT. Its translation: CASSAGTGLGAFF.

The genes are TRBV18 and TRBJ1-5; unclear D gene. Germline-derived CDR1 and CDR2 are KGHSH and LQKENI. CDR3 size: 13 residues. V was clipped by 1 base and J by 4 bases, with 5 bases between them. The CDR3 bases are TGTGCCAGCTCACCACAGGGAAATCAGCCCCAGCATTTT. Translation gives CASSPQGNQPQHF.